This T cell receptor (beta chain) derives from a study of PD-1 blockade in classical Hodgkin lymphoma. General study results and limits: Causes of the repertoire differences remain undefined, possibly disease activity or prior therapy. Compared with healthy donors, newly diagnosed patients reportedly showed lower baseline TCR diversity.

The protocol was immunoSEQ multiplex PCR, while the TCRdb copy is restricted to in-frame clones and leaves out a portion. This repertoire shows 50,000 or so clones, 90% found once; its top ten account for about 15%. The CDR3 is 19 residues long. The V gene's germline CDR1 is LNHNV and CDR2 YYDKDF (reference sequence). Trimming shortened V by 1 base and J by 6 bases, and 25 bases separated the two germline ends. Documented time point: cycle 4 day 1 (C4D1), after 5 to 7 weeks of nivolumab. Each of the patients experienced relapse following autologous stem cell transplantation, and their brentuximab vedotin exposure differed. Comment on this clone: The antigen is unknown.

The sample here was peripheral blood mononuclear cells (PBMCs), taken before the fourth cycle of nivolumab. This sequence was found in a human donor with classical Hodgkin lymphoma. The chain employs TRBV15 and TRBJ2-1, with D possibly matching TRBD2 (6 bases). CDR3 nucleotide sequence: TGTGCCACCAGCAGAGGGGGTACCTTAGGAGGGCGGGTCGGCAATGAGCAGTTCTTC. It encodes CATSRGGTLGGRVGNEQFF.